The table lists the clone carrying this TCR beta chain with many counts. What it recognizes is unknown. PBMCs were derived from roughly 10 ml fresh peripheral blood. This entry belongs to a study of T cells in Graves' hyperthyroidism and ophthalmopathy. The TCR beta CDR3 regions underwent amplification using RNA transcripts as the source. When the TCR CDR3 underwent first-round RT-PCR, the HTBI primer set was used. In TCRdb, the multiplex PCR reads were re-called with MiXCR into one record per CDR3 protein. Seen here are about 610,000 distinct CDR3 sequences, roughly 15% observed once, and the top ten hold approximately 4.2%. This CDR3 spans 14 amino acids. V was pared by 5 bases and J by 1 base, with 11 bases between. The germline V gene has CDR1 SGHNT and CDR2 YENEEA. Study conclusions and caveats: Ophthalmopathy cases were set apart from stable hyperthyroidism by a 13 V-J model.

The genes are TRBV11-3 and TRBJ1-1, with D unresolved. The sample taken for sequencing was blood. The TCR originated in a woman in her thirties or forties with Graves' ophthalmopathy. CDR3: CASSVLGRNTEAFF. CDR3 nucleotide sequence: TGTGCCAGCAGCGTACTAGGAAGGAACACTGAAGCTTTCTTT.